This TCR beta chain derives from a study of graft-versus-host responses after intestinal transplantation. This table comes from immunoSEQ multiplex PCR, and its TCRdb copy is limited to in-frame clones, with some not included. The sample shows about 94,000 clones, roughly 90% of them seen only once. With regard to this clone: What it recognizes is unknown.

The CDR3 has 19 residues. The junction had 25 bases not matched to a gene; V was cut back by 6 bases and J by 12 bases. This specimen consisted of unstimulated CD8+ T cells sorted from spleen or lymph node cells, obtained before intestinal transplant. This clonotype was sampled from a human donor who received an intestinal transplant. The rearrangement links TRBV6-7 to TRBJ2-1; 11 bases line up with TRBD2. TRBV6-7 is classed as an ORF, of uncertain function. The chain's CDR3 is CASRPGNRVTSGGRGGQFF. CDR3 nucleotide sequence: TGTGCCAGCAGGCCCGGGAACCGCGTTACTAGCGGGGGCCGAGGTGGGCAGTTCTTC.